This T cell receptor beta chain was profiled in a study of blood T cell repertoires in COVID-19. Overall study context: Samples came from the United States, Italy and Spain, spanning acute and convalescent COVID-19.

In the authors' workflow: From reference gene primer amplification, estimates of nucleated cell counts were derived. This table comes from immunoSEQ multiplex PCR, and its TCRdb copy is limited to in-frame clones, with some not included. The V and J calls and clone size are taken from that table; D and trimming were inferred from the DNA. The sample has tens of thousands of clones, about three quarters seen once. The CDR3 contains 16 residues. CDR1 and CDR2 from the germline V gene are MNHNY and SVGAGI (reference sequence). V was clipped by 6 bases and J by 7 bases, with 24 bases between them. Sequenced: peripheral blood. The V gene is TRBV6-6, the J gene TRBJ1-1; perhaps TRBD1 as D (6 bases). The clonotype was recovered from a man aged 45 to 65 with active or convalescent COVID-19. The CDR3 reads CASSARGASSPFEAFF. The CDR3 DNA follows: TGTGCCAGCAGCGCCCGGGGGGCTTCATCCCCCTTTGAAGCTTTCTTT.